A single T cell receptor beta chain is shown here with its context. Its target is unknown. The sample belongs to a study of a mutant IDH1 vaccine in newly diagnosed glioma. Assay used: immunoSEQ multiplex PCR; TCRdb lists only in-frame clones, some missing. The profile shows about 58,000 clones, 81% of them singletons. Time point indicated: week 35, safety follow-up. Each vaccine dose was 300 ug of mutant IDH1 20-mer peptide, with topical imiquimod. This TCR came from a middle-aged man with glioma. Sequenced material: PBMCs, taken from a glioma patient whose treatment included an IDH1 peptide vaccine.

The CDR3 bases are TGTGCCAGCAGTTACGGGGGGGCCTGGGAGACCCAGTACTTC. Amino acid sequence: CASSYGGAWETQYF. This rearrangement joins TRBV6-5 to TRBJ2-5, with a tentative D call TRBD2 (7 bases). V lost 2 bases to trimming and J lost 5 bases, with 12 bases between them. The CDR3 contains 14 residues. Germline V gene data show CDR1 as MNHEY and CDR2 as SVGAGI.